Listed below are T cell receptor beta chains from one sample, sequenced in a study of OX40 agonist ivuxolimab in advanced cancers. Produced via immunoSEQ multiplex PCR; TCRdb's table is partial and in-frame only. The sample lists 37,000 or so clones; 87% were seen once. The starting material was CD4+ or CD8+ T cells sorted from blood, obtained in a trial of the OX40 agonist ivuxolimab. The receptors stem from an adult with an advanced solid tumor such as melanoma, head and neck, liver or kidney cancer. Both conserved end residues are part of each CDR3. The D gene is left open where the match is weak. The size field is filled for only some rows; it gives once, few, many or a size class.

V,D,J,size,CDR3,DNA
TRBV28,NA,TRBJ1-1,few,CASRGPWNTEAFF,TGTGCCAGCAGGGGACCCTGGAACACTGAAGCTTTCTTT
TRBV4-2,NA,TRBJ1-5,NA,CASSQVGRGNSNQPQHF,TGTGCCAGCAGCCAAGTCGGCCGGGGAAATAGCAATCAGCCCCAGCATTTT
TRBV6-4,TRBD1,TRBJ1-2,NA,CASSPGGHYGYTF,TGTGCCAGCAGCCCAGGGGGTCACTATGGCTACACCTTC
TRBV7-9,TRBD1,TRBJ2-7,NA,CASSSSDDRVYEQYF,TGTGCCAGCAGCTCATCGGACGACAGGGTCTACGAGCAGTACTTC
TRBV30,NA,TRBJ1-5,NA,CAWAVDSNQPQHF,TGTGCCTGGGCAGTCGATAGCAATCAGCCCCAGCATTTT
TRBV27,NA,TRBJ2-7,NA,CASSLSIRGEEQYF,TGTGCCAGCAGTTTATCAATCAGGGGGGAAGAGCAGTACTTC
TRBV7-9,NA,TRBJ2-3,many,CASSTWGLTDTQYF,TGTGCCAGCAGCACCTGGGGACTGACAGATACGCAGTATTTT
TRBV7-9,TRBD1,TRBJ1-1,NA,CASSPRQGMNTEAFF,TGTGCCAGCAGCCCAAGACAGGGTATGAACACTGAAGCTTTCTTT
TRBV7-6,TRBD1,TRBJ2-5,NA,CASSVGPHGRQGIQETQYF,TGTGCCAGCAGCGTAGGGCCCCACGGGAGACAGGGGATACAAGAGACCCAGTACTTC
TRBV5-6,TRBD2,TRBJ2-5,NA,CASSLGTSGGAETQYF,TGTGCCAGCAGCTTGGGGACTAGCGGGGGGGCTGAGACCCAGTACTTC
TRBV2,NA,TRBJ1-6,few,CASSEWGSGSPLHF,TGTGCCAGCAGTGAATGGGGTTCTGGTTCACCCCTCCACTTT
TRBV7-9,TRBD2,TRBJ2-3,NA,CASCASSGGLDTQYF,TGTGCCAGCTGTGCTTCTAGCGGGGGGCTAGATACGCAGTATTTT
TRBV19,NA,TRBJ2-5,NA,CATTTPGAVKAQETQYF,TGTGCCACCACCACACCTGGGGCAGTAAAGGCCCAAGAGACCCAGTACTTC
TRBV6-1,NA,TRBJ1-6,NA,CASSETGRTPLHF,TGTGCCAGCAGTGAAACCGGTAGAACACCCCTCCACTTT
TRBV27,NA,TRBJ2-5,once,CASSFSHYQETQYF,TGTGCCAGCAGTTTCTCCCATTACCAAGAGACCCAGTACTTC